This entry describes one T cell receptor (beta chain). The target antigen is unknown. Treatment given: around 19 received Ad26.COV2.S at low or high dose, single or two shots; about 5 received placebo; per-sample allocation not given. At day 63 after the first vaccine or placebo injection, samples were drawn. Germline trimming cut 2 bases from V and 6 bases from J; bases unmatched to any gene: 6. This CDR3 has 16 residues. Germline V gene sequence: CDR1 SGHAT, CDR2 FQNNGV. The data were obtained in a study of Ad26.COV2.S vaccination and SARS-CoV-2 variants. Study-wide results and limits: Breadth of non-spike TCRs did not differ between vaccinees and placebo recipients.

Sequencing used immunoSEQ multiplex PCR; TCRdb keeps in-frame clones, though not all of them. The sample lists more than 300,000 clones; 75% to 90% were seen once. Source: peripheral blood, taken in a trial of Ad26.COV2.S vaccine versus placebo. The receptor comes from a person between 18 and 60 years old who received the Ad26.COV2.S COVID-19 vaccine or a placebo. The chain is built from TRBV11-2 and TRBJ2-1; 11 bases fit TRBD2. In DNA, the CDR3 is TGTGCCAGCAGCTTACCCACTAGCGGGAGATTCAATGAGCAGTTCTTC. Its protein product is CASSLPTSGRFNEQFF.